One sample yielded the 28 T cell receptor beta chains listed below, sequenced in a study of blood T cell repertoires in COVID-19 (dated by TCRdb to 2020 to 2022). Libraries came from the immunoSEQ multiplex PCR assay. TCRdb's version of the immuneACCESS table is confined to in-frame rearrangements and falls short of the full clone set. An unresolved V gene accounts for under half of the shortfall where checked; the remainder is of unknown origin. The sample contains approximately 89,000 clones, about four fifths of them found a single time. 6.3% of the sample lies in the top ten. What was sequenced was peripheral blood. These receptors all stem from a man between 65 and 80 years old with COVID-19, enrolled during active disease.

The J gene is TRBJ1-2, the V gene TRBV5-1; 7 nucleotides align to TRBD1. Germline V gene data show CDR1 as SGHRS and CDR2 as YFSETQ. This CDR3 contains 16 residues. V trimming: 4 bases; J trimming: 1 base; junction bases outside the gene matches: 10. Here the CDR3 DNA reads TGCGCCAGCAGCCCGGGGACAGCCTCTCTTAACTATGGCTACACCTTC. Amino acid sequence: CASSPGTASLNYGYTF.

The chain couples TRBV10-3 to TRBJ2-7, with 7 positions matching TRBD1. Germline loops: CDR1 ENHRY, CDR2 SYGVKD. CDR3 length equals 13 residues. Losses at the gene ends were 8 bases for V and 6 bases for J; bases not matched to a gene: 10. CDR3 residues: CAIVDREFGEQYF. DNA for the CDR3: TGTGCCATCGTCGACAGGGAGTTTGGCGAGCAGTACTTC.

This clone was detected once. V usage is TRBV5-4 and J usage is TRBJ1-2; D gene ambiguous. Germline CDR1 SGHNT, CDR2 YYREEE (reference sequence). There are 13 residues in the CDR3. With 0 bases removed from V and 0 bases from J, the gap between germline ends came to 3 bases. Here the CDR3 reads CASSLDSNYGYTF. CDR3 nucleotide sequence: TGTGCCAGCAGCTTGGACTCTAACTATGGCTACACCTTC.

The genes are TRBV5-4 and TRBJ2-7, with 8 bases lining up with TRBD2. CDR1 SGHNT and CDR2 YYREEE come from the germline V gene (reference sequence). Trimming took 4 bases from V and 3 from J; bases not matched to a gene: 9. The CDR3 covers 15 residues. The CDR3 DNA is TGTGCCAGCAGCCCGGGACTAGTCGAGGTCTACGAGCAGTACTTC. Amino acids: CASSPGLVEVYEQYF.

The chain recombines TRBV15 with TRBJ1-2; possibly TRBD1 for D (5 bases). This CDR3 comprises 16 residues. Trimming shortened V by 0 bases and J by 7 bases, and 18 bases separated the two germline ends. Germline V lookup: CDR1 LNHNV, CDR2 YYDKDF (reference sequence). CDR3 protein: CATSREARASLGGYTF. The CDR3 DNA follows: TGTGCCACCAGCAGAGAGGCCAGGGCGTCCTTAGGTGGCTACACCTTC.

The chain links TRBV2 to TRBJ1-2, with D possibly TRBD1 on 6 matching bases. V lost 5 bases and J lost 5, with 15 bases in between. This CDR3 has 14 residues. Germline-derived CDR1 and CDR2 are SNHLY and FYNNEI. CDR3 sequence reads: CASSRSGARYGYTF. In nucleotides, the CDR3 is TGTGCCAGCAGTCGATCAGGGGCCAGGTATGGCTACACCTTC.

The chain employs TRBV28 and TRBJ2-4, with D unresolved. Deletions cut 5 bases from V and 7 bases from J, with 12 bases between. This CDR3 has 13 amino acids. Germline loops: CDR1 MDHEN, CDR2 SYDVKM. The DNA of the CDR3 is TGTGCCAGCAGTAACGACAATAGGAACATTCAGTACTTC. Its protein is CASSNDNRNIQYF. The full variable domain, with the rest looked up from reference TRBV28 and TRBJ2-4, is DVKVTQSSRYLVKRTGEKVFLECVQDMDHENMFWYRQDPGLGLRLIYFSYDVKMKEKGDIPEGYSVSREKKERFSLILESASTNQTSMYLCASSNDNRNIQYFGAGTRLSVL.

This chain joins TRBV7-2 and TRBJ2-2; D unresolved. V lost 3 bases and J 3 bases, leaving 8 bases between the germline ends. The germline CDR1 and CDR2 sequences are SGHTA and FQGNSA. The CDR3 extends over 14 amino acids. The CDR3 sequence: CASSFLIYTGELFF. The CDR3 bases are TGTGCCAGCAGCTTTTTAATCTACACCGGGGAGCTGTTTTTT. The full variable domain, completed using reference TRBV7-2 and TRBJ2-2, is GAGVSQSPSNKVTEKGKDVELRCDPISGHTALYWYRQSLGQGLEFLIYFQGNSAPDKSGLPSDRFSAERTGGSVSTLTIQRTQQEDSAVYLCASSFLIYTGELFFGEGSRLTVL.

This clone was recorded a few times. The V and J genes are TRBV5-1 and TRBJ1-4, with D perhaps matching TRBD1 (6 bases). The CDR3 contains 15 residues. The V gene's germline CDR1 is SGHRS and CDR2 YFSETQ. V lost 2 bases, J lost 7 bases, and 15 bases lay in between. The CDR3 region is CASSFFGGRGEKLFF. The CDR3, as DNA: TGCGCCAGCAGCTTCTTCGGGGGGCGGGGTGAAAAACTGTTTTTT.

J is TRBJ2-7 and V is TRBV5-1; TRBD1 is a possible D gene (7 bases). This CDR3 region has 14 residues. V was shortened by 8 bases and J by 2 bases, with 17 bases between the two germline ends. CDR1 is SGHRS and CDR2 is YFSETQ in the germline V gene. The CDR3 sequence: CASGYQGGTYEQYF. CDR3 in DNA: TGCGCCAGTGGGTATCAGGGGGGCACCTACGAGCAGTACTTC.

The V call is TRBV11-3, the J call TRBJ1-2, with D perhaps matching TRBD1 (6 bases). Per germline, CDR1 SGHNT and CDR2 YENEEA. The CDR3 sequence is 14 residues long. The V and J ends lost 0 bases and 8 bases respectively, with 13 bases between them. The CDR3 loop is CASSLERGRRGYTF. CDR3 bases: TGTGCCAGCAGCTTAGAGCGGGGGCGCAGAGGCTACACCTTC.

V usage is TRBV30 and J usage is TRBJ1-6; no definite D call. CDR1 GTSNPN and CDR2 SVGIG come from the germline V gene (reference sequence). The CDR3 sequence is 13 residues long. With 3 bases removed from V and 8 bases from J, the gap between germline ends came to 11 bases. Written as DNA, the CDR3 is TGTGCCTGGAGGAAGGAGGGTGATTCACCCCTCCACTTT. It specifies CAWRKEGDSPLHF. The full variable domain, in which reference TRBV30 and TRBJ1-6 provide the parts outside the CDR3, is SQTIHQWPATLVQPVGSPLSLECTVEGTSNPNLYWYRQAAGRGLQLLFYSVGIGQISSEVPQNLSASRPQDRQFILSSKKLLLSDSGFYLCAWRKEGDSPLHFGNGTRLTVT.

V usage is TRBV28 and J usage is TRBJ1-2; D gene ambiguous. The V and J ends lost 3 bases and 3 bases respectively, with 11 bases between them. The CDR3 has 14 amino acids. Germline CDR1 MDHEN, CDR2 SYDVKM. The CDR3 reads CASSLAGLHYGYTF. The CDR3 bases are TGTGCCAGCAGTTTGGCAGGCCTTCACTATGGCTACACCTTC.

A single count supports this clone. V gene TRBV19 combines with J gene TRBJ1-4, with 11 bases that match TRBD1. Per the germline V gene, CDR1 is LNHDA and CDR2 is SQIVND (reference sequence). The CDR3 is 16 amino acids. Unmatched junction bases numbered 5, after V lost 1 base and J lost 7 bases. In DNA form, the CDR3 reads TGTGCCAGTAGTATAGGAGGACAGGGGGCGAGTGAAAAACTGTTTTTT. Translation gives CASSIGGQGASEKLFF.

This clone has more than one count but fewer than ten. CDR3 protein: CASSVQEYGYTF. The CDR3 DNA reads as TGTGCCAGCAGTGTTCAGGAATATGGCTACACCTTC. The V and J genes are TRBV12-3 or TRBV12-4 and TRBJ1-2; D gene unclear. This CDR3 spans 12 amino acids. Trimming removed 5 bases at V and 5 bases at J, with 9 bases between.

This chain uses TRBV7-2 with TRBJ2-5; 7 bases map to TRBD2. Germline loops: CDR1 SGHTA, CDR2 FQGNSA. Trimming removed 3 bases from V and 4 bases from J; junction bases left unmatched: 8. This CDR3 contains 15 residues. The CDR3 reads CASSFGTTRRETQYF. The CDR3 DNA follows: TGTGCCAGCAGCTTTGGGACTACTCGCCGAGAGACCCAGTACTTC.

This clone was seen a few times. J is TRBJ2-1 and V is TRBV27; possible D gene TRBD2, 7 bases. The CDR3 is 15 residues long. Germline CDR1 and CDR2: MNHEY and SMNVEV (reference sequence). Trimming shortened V by 5 bases and J by 7 bases, and 18 bases separated the two germline ends. CDR3 nucleotide sequence: TGTGCCAGCAGTCCCGTAGGGGGGGGGAGGAATGAGCAGTTCTTC. Residues: CASSPVGGGRNEQFF.

This clone came up many times. This CDR3 reads CASSSRQIETQYF. The CDR3 DNA follows: TGCGCCAGCAGCTCGAGACAGATAGAGACCCAGTACTTC. This chain links TRBV5-1 with TRBJ2-5; TRBD1 might be the D (5 bases). CDR1 is SGHRS, CDR2 YFSETQ, per germline. CDR3 length: 13 residues. V gave up 3 bases and J gave up 4 bases, with 10 bases separating them.

The V gene is TRBV11-2, the J gene TRBJ2-3, with 8 bases identical to TRBD2. The CDR3 covers 14 residues. Germline V CDR1 and CDR2: SGHAT, FQNNGV. After removal of 6 bases from V and 3 bases from J, the junction contained 5 bases not matched to a gene. CDR3 in DNA: TGTGCCAGCAGATTTAGCGGGGTTACAGATACGCAGTATTTT. Protein product: CASRFSGVTDTQYF.

This clone was counted a few times. CDR3 nucleotide sequence: TGTGCCAGCAGCCCGCTAGCGACGTGGGGCACAGATACGCAGTATTTT. Translated, it gives CASSPLATWGTDTQYF. J is TRBJ2-3 and V is TRBV9; tentatively, D is TRBD2 (6 bases). The V gene's germline CDR1 is SGDLS and CDR2 YYNGEE. The germline V and J ends were trimmed by 4 bases and 1 base, with 16 bases remaining between them. This CDR3 is built from 16 residues.

This clone occurred once. The chain recombines TRBV28 with TRBJ1-5; D might be TRBD1 (5 bases). Per germline, CDR1 MDHEN and CDR2 SYDVKM. Between the trimmed V and J ends, which lost 5 bases and 0 bases, there was a span of 17 bases. The CDR3 extends over 17 amino acids. The CDR3 reads CASSQWAGLYSNQPQHF. In DNA, the CDR3 is TGTGCCAGCAGTCAATGGGCAGGGCTATATAGCAATCAGCCCCAGCATTTT.

V is TRBV20-1 and J is TRBJ2-2; TRBD2 agrees at 7 bases. Unmatched junction bases numbered 3, after V lost 3 bases and J lost 5 bases. The germline CDR1 and CDR2 sequences are DFQATT and SNEGSKA (reference sequence). CDR3 size: 13 residues. CDR3 loop: CSASSGLTGELFF. In nucleotides, the CDR3 is TGCAGTGCTAGTAGCGGGCTAACCGGGGAGCTGTTTTTT.

V gene TRBV7-8 combines with J gene TRBJ1-6; 8 bases map to TRBD1. The V and J ends lost 4 bases and 5 bases, in that order; junction bases with no gene match: 7. In germline, CDR1 is SGHVS, CDR2 FQNEAQ. This CDR3 contains 16 residues. For the CDR3, the DNA is TGTGCCAGCAGCTCCGGACAGGGTGTCGATAATTCACCCCTCCACTTT. Its translation is CASSSGQGVDNSPLHF.

The rearrangement uses TRBV2 and TRBJ2-2; 10 bases are shared with TRBD1. The CDR3 is 13 amino acids. The V and J ends lost 4 bases and 9 bases, in that order; junction bases with no gene match: 2. In germline, CDR1 is SNHLY, CDR2 FYNNEI. CDR3 nucleotide sequence: TGTGCCAGCAGTGGACAGGGGGCGTGGGAGCTGTTTTTT. This translates into CASSGQGAWELFF. Variable domain in full (rest from reference TRBV2 and TRBJ2-2): EPEVTQTPSHQVTQMGQEVILRCVPISNHLYFYWYRQILGQKVEFLVSFYNNEISEKSEIFDDQFSVERPDGSNFTLKIRSTKLEDSAMYFCASSGQGAWELFFGEGSRLTVL.

This rearrangement joins TRBV4-2 to TRBJ2-5; 15 bases are shared with TRBD2. The CDR3 runs 17 residues. Germline trimming cut 4 bases from V and 2 bases from J; bases unmatched to any gene: 5. CDR1 is LGHNA, CDR2 YNFKEQ, per germline. The CDR3 DNA reads TGTGCCAGCAGCCTAGGACTAGCGGGGGGGCGACAAGAGACCCAGTACTTC. Its translation is CASSLGLAGGRQETQYF.

This chain links TRBV3-1 (or the pseudogene TRBV3-2) with TRBJ1-2, with D possibly TRBD1 on 5 matching bases. Germline V gene data show CDR1 as LGHDT and CDR2 as YNNKEL (reference sequence). V shed 4 bases and J shed 4 bases, with 10 bases lying between them. The CDR3 runs to 13 residues. The CDR3 region has the DNA TGTGCCAGCAGCCCGGGACTTCTCTATGGCTACACCTTC. This translates into CASSPGLLYGYTF.

The chain couples TRBV19 to TRBJ1-1; D possibly corresponds to TRBD1 (5 bases). CDR3 size: 13 residues. The V gene's germline CDR1 is LNHDA and CDR2 SQIVND (reference sequence). V was cut by 6 bases and J by 10 bases, with 18 bases left in between. The CDR3 DNA reads as TGTGCCAGTAGCCCCGACAGTCCGGGTTCAGCTTTCTTT. Amino acid sequence: CASSPDSPGSAFF.

The chain is built from TRBV19 and TRBJ1-1, with D possibly matching TRBD1 (5 bases). Trimming left V 8 bases short and J 1 base short, with 14 bases between. The CDR3 loop spans 14 amino acids. Germline V lookup: CDR1 LNHDA, CDR2 SQIVND (reference sequence). The CDR3 loop reads CASPPRGGNTEAFF. Written as DNA, the CDR3 is TGTGCCAGTCCCCCGCGGGGGGGGAACACTGAAGCTTTCTTT.